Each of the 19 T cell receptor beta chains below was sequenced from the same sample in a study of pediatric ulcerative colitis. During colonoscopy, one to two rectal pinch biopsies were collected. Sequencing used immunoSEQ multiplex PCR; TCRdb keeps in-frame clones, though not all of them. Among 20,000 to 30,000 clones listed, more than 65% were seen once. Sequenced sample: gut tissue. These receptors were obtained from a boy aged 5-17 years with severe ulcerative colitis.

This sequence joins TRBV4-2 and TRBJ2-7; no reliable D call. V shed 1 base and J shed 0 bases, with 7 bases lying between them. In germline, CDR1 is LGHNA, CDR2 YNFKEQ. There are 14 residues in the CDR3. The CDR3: CASSQGLNSYEQYF. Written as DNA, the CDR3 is TGTGCCAGCAGCCAAGGTCTGAACTCCTACGAGCAGTACTTC.

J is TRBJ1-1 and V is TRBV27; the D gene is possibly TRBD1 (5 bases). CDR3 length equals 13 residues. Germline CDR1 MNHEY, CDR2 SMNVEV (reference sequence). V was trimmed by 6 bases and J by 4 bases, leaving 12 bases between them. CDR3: CASRIRDGTEAFF. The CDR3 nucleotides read TGTGCCAGCAGAATCAGGGATGGCACTGAAGCTTTCTTT.

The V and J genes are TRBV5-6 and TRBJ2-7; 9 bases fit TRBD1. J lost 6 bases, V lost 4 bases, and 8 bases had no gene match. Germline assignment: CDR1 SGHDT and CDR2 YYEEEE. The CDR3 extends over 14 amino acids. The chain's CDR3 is CASSRNRGQGEQYF. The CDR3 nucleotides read TGTGCCAGCAGCAGGAACAGGGGACAGGGCGAGCAGTACTTC.

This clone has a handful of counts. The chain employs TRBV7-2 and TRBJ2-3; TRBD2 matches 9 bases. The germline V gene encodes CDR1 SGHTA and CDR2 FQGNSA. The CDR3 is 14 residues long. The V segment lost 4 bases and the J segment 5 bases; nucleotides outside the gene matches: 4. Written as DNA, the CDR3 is TGTGCCAGCAGCTCTAGCGGGAAGGGAGATACGCAGTATTTT. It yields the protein CASSSSGKGDTQYF.

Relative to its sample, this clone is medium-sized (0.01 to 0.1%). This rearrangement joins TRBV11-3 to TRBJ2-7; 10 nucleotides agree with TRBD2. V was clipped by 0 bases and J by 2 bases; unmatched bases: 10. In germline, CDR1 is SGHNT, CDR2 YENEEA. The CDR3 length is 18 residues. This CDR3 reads CASSLDWSLAGETYEQYF. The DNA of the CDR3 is TGTGCCAGCAGCTTAGATTGGTCCCTAGCGGGAGAAACCTACGAGCAGTACTTC.

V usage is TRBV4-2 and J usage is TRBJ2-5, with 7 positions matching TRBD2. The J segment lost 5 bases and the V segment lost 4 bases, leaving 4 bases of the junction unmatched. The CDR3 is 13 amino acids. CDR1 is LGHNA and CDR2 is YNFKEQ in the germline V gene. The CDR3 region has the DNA TGTGCCAGCAGCCGGGGACTACGGGAGACCCAGTACTTC. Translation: CASSRGLRETQYF.

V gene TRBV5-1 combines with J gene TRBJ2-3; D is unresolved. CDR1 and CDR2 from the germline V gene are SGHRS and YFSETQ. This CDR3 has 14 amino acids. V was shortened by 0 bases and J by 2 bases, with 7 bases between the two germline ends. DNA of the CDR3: TGCGCCAGCAGCTTGGGTGGTTTCACAGATACGCAGTATTTT. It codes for CASSLGGFTDTQYF.

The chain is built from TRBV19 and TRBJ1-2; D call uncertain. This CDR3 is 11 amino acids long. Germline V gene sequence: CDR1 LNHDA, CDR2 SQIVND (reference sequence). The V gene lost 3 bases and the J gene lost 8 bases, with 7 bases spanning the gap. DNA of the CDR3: TGTGCCAGTAGTATCGGAAGCGGCTACACCTTC. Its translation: CASSIGSGYTF. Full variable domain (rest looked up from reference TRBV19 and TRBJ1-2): DGGITQSPKYLFRKEGQNVTLSCEQNLNHDAMYWYRQDPGQGLRLIYYSQIVNDFQKGDIAEGYSVSREKKESFPLTVTSAQKNPTAFYLCASSIGSGYTFGSGTRLTVV.

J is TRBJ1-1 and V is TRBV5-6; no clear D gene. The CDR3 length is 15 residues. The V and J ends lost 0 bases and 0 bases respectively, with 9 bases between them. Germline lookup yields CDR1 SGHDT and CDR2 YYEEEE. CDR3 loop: CASSLDVTMNTEAFF. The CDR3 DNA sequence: TGTGCCAGCAGCTTGGATGTGACCATGAACACTGAAGCTTTCTTT.

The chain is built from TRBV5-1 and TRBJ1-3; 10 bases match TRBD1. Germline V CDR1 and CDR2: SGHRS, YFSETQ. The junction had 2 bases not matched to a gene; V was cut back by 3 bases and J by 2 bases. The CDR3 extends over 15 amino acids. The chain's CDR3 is CASSSDRGPGNTIYF. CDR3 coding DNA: TGCGCCAGCAGCTCCGACAGGGGGCCTGGAAACACCATATATTTT.

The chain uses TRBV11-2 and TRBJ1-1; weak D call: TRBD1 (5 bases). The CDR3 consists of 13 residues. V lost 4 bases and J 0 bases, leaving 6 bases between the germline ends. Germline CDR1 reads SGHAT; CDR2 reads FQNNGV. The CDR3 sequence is CASSSQVNTEAFF. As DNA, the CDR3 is TGTGCCAGCAGCTCACAGGTGAACACTGAAGCTTTCTTT.

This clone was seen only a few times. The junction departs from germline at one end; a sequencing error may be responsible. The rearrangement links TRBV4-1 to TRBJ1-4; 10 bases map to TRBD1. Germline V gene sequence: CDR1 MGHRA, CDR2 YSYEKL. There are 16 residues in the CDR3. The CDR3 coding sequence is TGCGCCAGCAGCCCCCGACAGGGGGCGACTATTGAAAAACTGTTTTTT. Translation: CASSPRQGATIEKLFF.

CDR3 in amino acids: CASSLEEQETQYF. The CDR3, as DNA: TGTGCCAGCAGCTTGGAAGAACAAGAGACCCAGTACTTC. The rearrangement joins TRBV5-6 to TRBJ2-5; no reliable D call. Trimming cost V 0 bases and J 2 bases, with 5 bases left between them. The CDR3 sequence is 13 residues long. CDR1 is SGHDT and CDR2 is YYEEEE in the germline V gene.

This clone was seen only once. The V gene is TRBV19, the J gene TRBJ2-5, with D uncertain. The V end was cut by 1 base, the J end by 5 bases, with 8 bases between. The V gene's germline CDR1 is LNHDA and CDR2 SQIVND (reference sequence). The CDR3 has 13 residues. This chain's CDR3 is CASSIGFWETQYF. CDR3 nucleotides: TGTGCCAGTAGTATAGGTTTTTGGGAGACCCAGTACTTC.

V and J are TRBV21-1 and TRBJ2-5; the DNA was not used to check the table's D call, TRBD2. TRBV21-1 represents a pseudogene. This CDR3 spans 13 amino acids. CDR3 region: CASPASTQETQYF. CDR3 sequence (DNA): TGTGCCAGTCCGGCTAGTACCCAAGAGACCCAGTACTTC.

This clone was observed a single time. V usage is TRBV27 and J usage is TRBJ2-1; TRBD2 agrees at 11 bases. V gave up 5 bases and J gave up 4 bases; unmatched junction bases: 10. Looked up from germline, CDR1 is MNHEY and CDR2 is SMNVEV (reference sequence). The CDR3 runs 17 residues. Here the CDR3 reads CASSLLRLAGIYNEQFF. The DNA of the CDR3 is TGTGCCAGCAGTCTACTCCGACTAGCGGGAATTTACAATGAGCAGTTCTTC.

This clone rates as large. The CDR3, as DNA: TGTGCCAGCAGCCCCCGTTCCGGGACAGGGGTATCGAACACCGGGGAGCTGTTTTTT. It codes for CASSPRSGTGVSNTGELFF. This chain connects TRBV14 to TRBJ2-2; 10 positions agree with TRBD1. Germline loops: CDR1 SGHDN, CDR2 FVKESK. The CDR3 loop spans 19 amino acids. The V segment lost 4 bases and the J segment 0 bases; nucleotides outside the gene matches: 11.

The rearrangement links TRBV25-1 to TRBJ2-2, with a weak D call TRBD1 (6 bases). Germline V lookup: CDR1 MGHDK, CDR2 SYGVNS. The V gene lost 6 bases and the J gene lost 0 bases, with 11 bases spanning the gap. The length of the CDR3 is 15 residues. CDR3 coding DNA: TGTGCCAGCAGAGAAGACAGGACGAACACCGGGGAGCTGTTTTTT. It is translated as CASREDRTNTGELFF.

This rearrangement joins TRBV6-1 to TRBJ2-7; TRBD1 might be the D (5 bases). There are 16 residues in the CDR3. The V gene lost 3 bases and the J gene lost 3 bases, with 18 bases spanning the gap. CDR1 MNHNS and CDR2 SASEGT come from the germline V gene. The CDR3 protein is CASSDPQQDGHYEQYF. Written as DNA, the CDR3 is TGTGCCAGCAGTGACCCACAGCAGGACGGACACTACGAGCAGTACTTC.